Sequencing of this T cell receptor beta chain was carried out in a study of T cells in Graves' hyperthyroidism and ophthalmopathy. This clonotype was picked up a small number of times. Its antigen remains unknown. Study results and limitations: Most clonotypes expanded in thyroid above 0.001 were likewise present in blood. The model foresaw ophthalmopathy a median around 6.8 months prior to onset.

CDR1 and CDR2 (germline): SGHTA, FQGTGA. The CDR3 length is 12 residues. The V end was cut by 5 bases, the J end by 4 bases, with 8 bases between. The PBMCs were sourced from fresh peripheral blood (about 9.7 ml). RNA transcripts were the template for amplifying TCR beta CDR3 regions. The HTBI primer set served for first-round RT-PCR of the TCR CDR3. TCRdb re-derived calls from the multiplex PCR reads in MiXCR, one entry per CDR3 protein. The sample yields approximately 420,000 distinct CDR3 sequences, under 15% seen once. The chain links TRBV7-3 to TRBJ1-2, with a tentative D call TRBD1 (5 bases). The material sequenced was blood. The clonotype comes from a woman aged 25 to 39 with Graves' hyperthyroidism. The CDR3 loop reads CASSPQVYGYTF. Here the CDR3 DNA reads TGTGCCAGCAGCCCACAGGTCTATGGCTACACCTTC.